This T cell receptor beta chain was found in a study of blood T cell repertoires in COVID-19. At the level of the study: The United States, Italy and Spain supplied acute and convalescent COVID-19 samples.

As handled by the study authors: Reference gene primer amplification gave estimated nucleated cell counts. Sequencing used immunoSEQ multiplex PCR; TCRdb keeps in-frame clones, though not all of them. V, J and clone size derive from that table, while D and trimming were established from the DNA sequence. The sample includes roughly 230,000 clones, 85% seen only once; the top ten take around 1%. Germline lookup yields CDR1 SEHNR and CDR2 FQNEAQ (reference sequence). The ends were cut back, 8 bases at V and 6 bases at J, with 14 bases in the middle. The CDR3 has 12 residues. Sequencing input: peripheral blood. The chain combines TRBV7-9 with TRBJ2-7; D unresolved. The sequence was collected from a man aged 35 to 55 with acute or convalescent COVID-19. CDR3 sequence (DNA): TGTGCCAGCGAGGTTTTCGTCGGCGAGCAGTACTTC. Translating it yields CASEVFVGEQYF.